This T cell receptor (beta chain) stems from a study of cytomegalovirus exposure and HLA in healthy donors. The study, taken as a whole, reports: In the approximately 120 validation repertoires, a later analysis found that first-cohort TCR clusters tended to co-occur. Cytomegalovirus-associated status was assigned to some 180 TCR beta chains.

Note on this clone: Its antigen remains unidentified.

Trimming took off 2 bases at V and 2 bases at J, with 9 bases between the two ends. The CDR3 runs to 14 residues. Germline V lookup: CDR1 MNHEY, CDR2 SVGAGI. Some clones are missing from TCRdb's copy, which holds only in-frame ones; the method was immunoSEQ multiplex PCR. Of fewer than 400,000 clones in the sample, roughly 90% were seen once. The sequencing sample was made of PBMCs. The chain combines TRBV6-5 with TRBJ1-1; tentatively, D is TRBD1 (6 bases). The clonotype was recovered from a man between 25 and 39 years old in good health and CMV-seronegative. The CDR3 bases are TGTGCCAGCAGTTACGGACAGCATAACACTGAAGCTTTCTTT. Translating it yields CASSYGQHNTEAFF.